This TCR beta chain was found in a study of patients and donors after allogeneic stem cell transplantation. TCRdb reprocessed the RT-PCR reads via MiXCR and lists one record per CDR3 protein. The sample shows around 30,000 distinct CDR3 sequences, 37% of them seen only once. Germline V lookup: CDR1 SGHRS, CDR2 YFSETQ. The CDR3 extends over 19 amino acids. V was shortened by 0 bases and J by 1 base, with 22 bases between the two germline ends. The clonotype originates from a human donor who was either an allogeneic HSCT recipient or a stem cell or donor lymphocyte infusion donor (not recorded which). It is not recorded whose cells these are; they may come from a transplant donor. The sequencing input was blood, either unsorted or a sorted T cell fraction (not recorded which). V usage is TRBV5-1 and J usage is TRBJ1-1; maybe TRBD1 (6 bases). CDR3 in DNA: TGCGCCAGCAGCTTGGCCCGGAAAATTTCACAGGGAGGGAACACTGAAGCTTTCTTT. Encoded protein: CASSLARKISQGGNTEAFF.